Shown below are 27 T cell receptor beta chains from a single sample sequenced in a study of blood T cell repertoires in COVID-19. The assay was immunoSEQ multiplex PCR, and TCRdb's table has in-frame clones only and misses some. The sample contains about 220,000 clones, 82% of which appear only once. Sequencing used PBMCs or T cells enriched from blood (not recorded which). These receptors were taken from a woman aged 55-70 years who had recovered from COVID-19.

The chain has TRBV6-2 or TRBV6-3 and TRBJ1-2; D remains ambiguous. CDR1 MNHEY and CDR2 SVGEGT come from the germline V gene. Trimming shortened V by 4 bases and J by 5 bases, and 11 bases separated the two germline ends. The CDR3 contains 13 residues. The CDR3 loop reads CASSLTSVYGYTF. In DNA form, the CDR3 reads TGTGCCAGCAGTTTGACATCAGTGTATGGCTACACCTTC.

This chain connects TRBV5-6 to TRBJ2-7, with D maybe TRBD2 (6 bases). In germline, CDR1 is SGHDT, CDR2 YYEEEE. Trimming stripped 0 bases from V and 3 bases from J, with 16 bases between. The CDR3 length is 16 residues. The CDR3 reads CASSLEAGRIYYEQYF. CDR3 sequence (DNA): TGTGCCAGCAGCTTGGAGGCGGGGCGCATCTACTACGAGCAGTACTTC.

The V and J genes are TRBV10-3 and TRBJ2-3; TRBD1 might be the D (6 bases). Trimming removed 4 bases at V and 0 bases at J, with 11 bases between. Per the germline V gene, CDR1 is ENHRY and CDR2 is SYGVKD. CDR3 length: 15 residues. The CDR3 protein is CAISGQASSTDTQYF. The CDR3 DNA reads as TGTGCCATCAGTGGACAGGCCTCTAGCACAGATACGCAGTATTTT.

CDR3 sequence: CASSLVQGPTEAFF. CDR3 nucleotides: TGTGCCAGCAGCTTAGTCCAGGGCCCTACTGAAGCTTTCTTT. The V gene is TRBV7-9, the J gene TRBJ1-1, with D possibly being TRBD1 (5 bases). Germline CDR1 reads SEHNR; CDR2 reads FQNEAQ (reference sequence). This CDR3 spans 14 amino acids. Trimming removed 1 base from V and 5 bases from J, with 11 bases in between.

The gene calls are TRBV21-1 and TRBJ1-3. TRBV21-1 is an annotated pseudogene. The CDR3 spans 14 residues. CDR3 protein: CASSTGETGNTIYF. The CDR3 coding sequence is TGTGCCAGCAGCACGGGGGAGACTGGAAACACCATATATTTT.

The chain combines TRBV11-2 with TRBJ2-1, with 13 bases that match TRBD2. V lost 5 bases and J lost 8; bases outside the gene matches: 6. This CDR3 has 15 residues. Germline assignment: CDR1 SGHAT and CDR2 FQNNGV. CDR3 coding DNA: TGTGCCAGCAGCCCACTAGCGGGGGGGCCCTATGAGCAGTTCTTC. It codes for CASSPLAGGPYEQFF.

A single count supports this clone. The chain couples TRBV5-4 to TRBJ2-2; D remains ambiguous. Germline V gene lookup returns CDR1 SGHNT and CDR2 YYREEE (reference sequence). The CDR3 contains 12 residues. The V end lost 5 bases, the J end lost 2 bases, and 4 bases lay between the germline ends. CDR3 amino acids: CASRANTGELFF. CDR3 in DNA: TGTGCCAGCAGGGCAAACACCGGGGAGCTGTTTTTT. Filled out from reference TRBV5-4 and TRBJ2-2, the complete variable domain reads ETGVTQSPTHLIKTRGQQVTLRCSSQSGHNTVSWYQQALGQGPQFIFQYYREEENGRGNFPPRFSGLQFPNYSSELNVNALELDDSALYLCASRANTGELFFGEGSRLTVL.

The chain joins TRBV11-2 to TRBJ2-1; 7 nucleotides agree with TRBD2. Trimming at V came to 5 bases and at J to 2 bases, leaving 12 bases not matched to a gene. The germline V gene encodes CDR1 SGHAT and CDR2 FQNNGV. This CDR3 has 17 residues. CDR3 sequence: CASSRRESSGAYNEQFF. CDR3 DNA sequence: TGTGCCAGCAGCCGAAGGGAGTCTAGCGGAGCCTACAATGAGCAGTTCTTC.

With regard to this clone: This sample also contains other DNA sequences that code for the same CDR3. DNA of the CDR3: TGTGCCAGCAGCTTAGGACAGGGGGCATCTGGCTACACCTTC. This sequence encodes CASSLGQGASGYTF. The chain is built from TRBV5-4 and TRBJ1-2; TRBD1 matches at 11 bases. This CDR3 has 14 residues. CDR1 and CDR2 from the germline V gene are SGHNT and YYREEE (reference sequence). With V trimmed by 2 bases and J by 7 bases, 4 bases remained unmatched.

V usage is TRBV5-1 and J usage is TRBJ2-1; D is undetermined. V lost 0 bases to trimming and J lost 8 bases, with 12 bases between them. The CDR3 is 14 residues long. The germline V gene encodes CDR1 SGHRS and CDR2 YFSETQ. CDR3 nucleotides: TGCGCCAGCAGCTTGGCCTCAGTCGTCTATGAGCAGTTCTTC. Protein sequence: CASSLASVVYEQFF.

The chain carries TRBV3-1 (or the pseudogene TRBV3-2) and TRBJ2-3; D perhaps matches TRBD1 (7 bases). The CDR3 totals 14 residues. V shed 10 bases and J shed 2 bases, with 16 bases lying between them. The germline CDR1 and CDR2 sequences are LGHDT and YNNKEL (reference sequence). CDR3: CATAGGLLTDTQYF. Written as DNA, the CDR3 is TGTGCCACAGCAGGGGGACTTCTCACAGATACGCAGTATTTT.

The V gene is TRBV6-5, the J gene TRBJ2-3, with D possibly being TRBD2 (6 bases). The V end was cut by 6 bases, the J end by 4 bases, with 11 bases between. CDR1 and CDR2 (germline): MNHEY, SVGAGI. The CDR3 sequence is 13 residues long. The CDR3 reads CASSPSSADTQYF. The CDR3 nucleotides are TGTGCCAGCAGCCCCTCTAGCGCAGATACGCAGTATTTT.

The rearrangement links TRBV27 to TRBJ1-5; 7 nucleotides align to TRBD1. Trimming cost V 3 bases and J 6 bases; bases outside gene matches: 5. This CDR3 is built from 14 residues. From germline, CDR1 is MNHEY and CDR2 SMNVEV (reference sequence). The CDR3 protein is CASSFGTAGQPQHF. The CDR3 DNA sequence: TGTGCCAGCAGTTTCGGGACAGCAGGTCAGCCCCAGCATTTT.

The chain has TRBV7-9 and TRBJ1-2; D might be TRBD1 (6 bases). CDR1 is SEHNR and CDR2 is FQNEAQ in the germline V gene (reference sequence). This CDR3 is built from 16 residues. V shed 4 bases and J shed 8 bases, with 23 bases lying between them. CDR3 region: CASSSSDRINLGGYTF. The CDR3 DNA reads TGTGCCAGCAGCTCCTCCGACAGGATTAATCTGGGGGGCTACACCTTC.

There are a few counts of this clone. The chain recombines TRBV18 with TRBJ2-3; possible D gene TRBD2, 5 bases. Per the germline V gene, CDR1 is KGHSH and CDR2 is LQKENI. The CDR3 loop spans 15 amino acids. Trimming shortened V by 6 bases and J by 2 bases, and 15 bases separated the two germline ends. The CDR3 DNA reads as TGTGCCAGCTCCCCGAGGGTACCTGACACAGATACGCAGTATTTT. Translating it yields CASSPRVPDTDTQYF.

DNA for the CDR3: TGTGCCACCAGTGATTCCGGACAGGGTTATACAGATACGCAGTATTTT. Translation gives CATSDSGQGYTDTQYF. This sequence joins TRBV24-1 and TRBJ2-3, with TRBD1 matching over 8 bases. The CDR3 totals 16 residues. With V trimmed by 2 bases and J by 3 bases, 6 bases remained unmatched. Germline values: CDR1 KGHDR, CDR2 SFDVKD.

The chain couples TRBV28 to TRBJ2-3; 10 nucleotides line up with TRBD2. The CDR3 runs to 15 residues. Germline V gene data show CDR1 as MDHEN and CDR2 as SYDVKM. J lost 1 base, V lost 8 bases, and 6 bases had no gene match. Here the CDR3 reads CASYTGTSGTDTQYF. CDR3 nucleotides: TGTGCCAGCTATACCGGGACTAGCGGCACAGATACGCAGTATTTT.

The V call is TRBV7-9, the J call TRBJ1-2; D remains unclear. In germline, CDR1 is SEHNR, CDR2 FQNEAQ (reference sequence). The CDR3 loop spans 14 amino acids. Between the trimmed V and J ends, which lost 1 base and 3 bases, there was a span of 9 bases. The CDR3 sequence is CASSLVGRDYGYTF. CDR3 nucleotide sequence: TGTGCCAGCAGCTTAGTGGGGAGGGACTATGGCTACACCTTC.

CDR3 sequence reads: CASSVRAGGETQYF. The CDR3 DNA reads as TGCGCCAGCAGCGTAAGAGCGGGGGGAGAGACCCAGTACTTC. The V call is TRBV5-1, the J call TRBJ2-5, with 9 bases identical to TRBD2. CDR3 size: 14 residues. Germline CDR1 SGHRS, CDR2 YFSETQ. Trimming at V came to 4 bases and at J to 4 bases, leaving 5 bases not matched to a gene. The entire variable domain, with the rest obtained from reference TRBV5-1 and TRBJ2-5, is as follows: KAGVTQTPRYLIKTRGQQVTLSCSPISGHRSVSWYQQTPGQGLQFLFEYFSETQRNKGNFPGRFSGRQFSNSRSEMNVSTLELGDSALYLCASSVRAGGETQYFGPGTRLLVL.

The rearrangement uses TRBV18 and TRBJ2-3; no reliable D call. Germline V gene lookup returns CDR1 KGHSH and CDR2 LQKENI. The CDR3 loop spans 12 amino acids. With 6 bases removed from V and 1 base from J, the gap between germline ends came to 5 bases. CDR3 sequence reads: CASSRGTDTQYF. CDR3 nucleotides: TGTGCCAGCTCCCGGGGCACAGATACGCAGTATTTT.

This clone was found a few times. The CDR3 spells CASSPGSGRRGTEAFF. CDR3 bases: TGTGCCAGCAGCCCCGGCAGCGGGCGGAGAGGAACTGAAGCTTTCTTT. The rearrangement joins TRBV3-1 (or the pseudogene TRBV3-2) to TRBJ1-1; D is undetermined. CDR3 length: 16 residues. Between the trimmed V and J ends, which lost 4 bases and 5 bases, there was a span of 20 bases. The germline gives CDR1 LGHDT, CDR2 YNNKEL (reference sequence).

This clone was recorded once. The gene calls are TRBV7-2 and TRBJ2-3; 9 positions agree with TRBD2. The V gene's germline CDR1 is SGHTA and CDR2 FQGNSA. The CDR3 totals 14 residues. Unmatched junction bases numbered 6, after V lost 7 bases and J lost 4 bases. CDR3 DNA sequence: TGTGCCAGCACGGCGGGGGGGGCGTCAGATACGCAGTATTTT. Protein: CASTAGGASDTQYF.

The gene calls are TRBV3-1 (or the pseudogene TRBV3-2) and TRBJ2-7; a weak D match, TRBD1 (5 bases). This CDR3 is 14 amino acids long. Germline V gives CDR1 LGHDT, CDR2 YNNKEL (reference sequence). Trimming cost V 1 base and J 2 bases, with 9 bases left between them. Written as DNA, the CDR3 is TGTGCCAGCAGCCAAGGTACAGGACCCTACGAGCAGTACTTC. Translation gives CASSQGTGPYEQYF.

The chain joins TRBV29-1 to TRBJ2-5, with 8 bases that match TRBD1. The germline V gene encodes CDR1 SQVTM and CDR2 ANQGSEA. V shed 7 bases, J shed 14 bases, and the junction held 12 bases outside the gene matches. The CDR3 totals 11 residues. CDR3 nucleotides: TGCAGCGGGGGAGGACAGGGAGGATCCTACTTC. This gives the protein CSGGGQGGSYF.

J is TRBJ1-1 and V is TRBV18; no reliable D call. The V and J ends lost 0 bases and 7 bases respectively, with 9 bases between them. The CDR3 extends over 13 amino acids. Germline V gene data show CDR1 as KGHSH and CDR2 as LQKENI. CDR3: CASSPPSYNEAFF. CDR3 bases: TGTGCCAGCTCACCACCGTCCTATAATGAAGCTTTCTTT.

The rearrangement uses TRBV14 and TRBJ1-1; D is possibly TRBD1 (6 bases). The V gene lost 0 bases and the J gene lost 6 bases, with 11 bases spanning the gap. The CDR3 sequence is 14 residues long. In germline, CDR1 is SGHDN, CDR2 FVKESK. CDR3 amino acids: CASSQELDSPEAFF. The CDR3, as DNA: TGTGCCAGCAGCCAAGAATTGGACAGCCCTGAAGCTTTCTTT.

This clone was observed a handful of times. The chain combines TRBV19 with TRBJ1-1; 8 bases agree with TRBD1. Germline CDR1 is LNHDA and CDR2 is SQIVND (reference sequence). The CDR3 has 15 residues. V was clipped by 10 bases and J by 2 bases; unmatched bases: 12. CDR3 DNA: TGTGCCACCCAAGGGGGACAGGTCCTAAACACTGAAGCTTTCTTT. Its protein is CATQGGQVLNTEAFF.